The 6 T cell receptor beta chains below come from one sample, sequenced in a study of T cell repertoires in cytomegalovirus infection. Antigens of these TCRs are unknown. TCRdb re-called the reads with MiXCR, one entry per CDR3 protein. The sample holds 150,000 or so distinct CDR3 sequences, roughly a fifth seen once. Source: CD8+ T cells from cultured PBMCs, taken from culture after CMV antigen stimulation. These receptors all come from a human donor in good health (CMV status not recorded). Some clones in this sample may be carry-over from other donors' samples.

This clonotype was recorded many times. This sequence joins TRBV7-2 and TRBJ2-3; D gene ambiguous. Trimming cost V 3 bases and J 0 bases, with 10 bases left between them. The germline CDR1 and CDR2 sequences are SGHTA and FQGNSA. The CDR3 spans 15 residues. The CDR3 DNA is TGTGCCAGCAGCTTCTCCGGGTCTAGCACAGATACGCAGTATTTT. Translating gives CASSFSGSSTDTQYF.

The rearrangement links TRBV7-9 to TRBJ2-1, with 8 bases that match TRBD2. CDR3 size: 16 residues. The ends lost 4 bases at V and 5 bases at J; junction bases unmatched: 10. Germline values: CDR1 SEHNR, CDR2 FQNEAQ (reference sequence). For the CDR3, the DNA is TGTGCCAGCAGCTCCACGCCGGGACTAGAAAACAATGAGCAGTTCTTC. Protein sequence: CASSSTPGLENNEQFF.

In this sample, this clonotype turned up a few times. The chain couples TRBV2 to TRBJ2-1; 9 bases line up with TRBD2. The CDR3 spans 13 residues. J gave up 5 bases and V 10 bases, and 6 bases lay outside the gene matches. Germline V gene sequence: CDR1 SNHLY, CDR2 FYNNEI. CDR3 region: CANLAGRNNEQFF. Here the CDR3 DNA reads TGTGCCAACCTAGCGGGGCGGAACAATGAGCAGTTCTTC.

J is TRBJ1-1 and V is TRBV5-6, with TRBD1 matching over 7 bases. Germline V CDR1 and CDR2: SGHDT, YYEEEE. Trimming at V came to 0 bases and at J to 7 bases, leaving 9 bases not matched to a gene. This CDR3 region has 15 residues. DNA of the CDR3: TGTGCCAGCAGCTTGGGGACAGGAGCGAACCATGAAGCTTTCTTT. It codes for CASSLGTGANHEAFF.

The rearrangement uses TRBV13 and TRBJ2-7; tentative D call: TRBD1 (6 bases). CDR3 length equals 14 residues. Trimming left V 2 bases short and J 2 bases short, with 10 bases between. CDR1 and CDR2 (germline): PRHDT, FYEKMQ (reference sequence). CDR3 in DNA: TGTGCCAGCAGCTTATCGTACAGGGCCTACGAGCAGTACTTC. This sequence encodes CASSLSYRAYEQYF.

The J gene is TRBJ1-5, the V gene TRBV6-2 or TRBV6-3; 7 bases line up with TRBD1. The length of the CDR3 is 15 residues. CDR1 is MNHEY and CDR2 is SVGEGT in the germline V gene. The J segment lost 5 bases and the V segment lost 2 bases, leaving 6 bases of the junction unmatched. Here the CDR3 reads CASSYHTGVDQPQHF. In nucleotides, the CDR3 is TGTGCCAGCAGTTACCATACAGGGGTAGATCAGCCCCAGCATTTT.